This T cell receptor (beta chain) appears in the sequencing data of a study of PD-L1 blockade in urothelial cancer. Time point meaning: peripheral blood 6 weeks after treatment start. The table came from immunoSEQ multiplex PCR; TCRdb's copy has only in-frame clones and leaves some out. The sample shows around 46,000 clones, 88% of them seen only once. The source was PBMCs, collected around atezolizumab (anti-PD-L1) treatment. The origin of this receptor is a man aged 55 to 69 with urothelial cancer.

CDR3 protein: CASSSRTGYEQYF. In nucleotides, the CDR3 is TGTGCCAGCAGTTCTCGGACAGGCTACGAGCAGTACTTC. The V gene is TRBV6-1, the J gene TRBJ2-7; 7 bases line up with TRBD1. V shed 5 bases, J shed 3 bases, and the junction held 4 bases outside the gene matches. Looked up from germline, CDR1 is MNHNS and CDR2 is SASEGT. This CDR3 spans 13 amino acids.